The 15 T cell receptor beta chains given below trace back to one sample, sequenced in a study of T cell responses to AZD1222 COVID-19 vaccine. Generated by immunoSEQ multiplex PCR, the TCRdb table keeps only in-frame clones and is missing some. Here the sample spans about 130,000 clones, about 93% being singletons. This material consisted of peripheral blood, taken on day 0 of AZD1222 vaccination. The receptors stem from an adult in good health.

The rearrangement joins TRBV7-9 to TRBJ2-7, with 8 positions matching TRBD2. The V gene end was trimmed by 5 bases and the J gene end by 5 bases; junction bases not matched to a gene: 11. Germline CDR1 is SEHNR and CDR2 is FQNEAQ (reference sequence). This CDR3 region has 15 residues. The CDR3 nucleotides read TGTGCCAGCAGCCCTCCTTCCGGGGGGGCCGACGAGCAGTACTTC. Translated: CASSPPSGGADEQYF.

This sequence joins TRBV3-1 (or the pseudogene TRBV3-2) and TRBJ2-1; 7 bases fit TRBD2. From germline, CDR1 is LGHDT and CDR2 YNNKEL (reference sequence). This CDR3 is 18 amino acids long. The V segment lost 4 bases and the J segment 0 bases; nucleotides outside the gene matches: 12. The CDR3 sequence: CASSRFPLGGSSYNEQFF. The CDR3 DNA reads TGTGCCAGCAGCCGCTTCCCCCTCGGCGGGAGCTCCTACAATGAGCAGTTCTTC.

The rearrangement joins TRBV4-1 to TRBJ1-3; TRBD1 is a possible D gene (6 bases). The CDR3 is made up of 13 amino acids. Between the trimmed V and J ends, which lost 4 bases and 8 bases, there was a span of 12 bases. CDR1 and CDR2 from the germline V gene are MGHRA and YSYEKL. The chain's CDR3 is CASSLGTSDTIYF. CDR3 in DNA: TGCGCCAGCAGCCTCGGGACATCGGACACCATATATTTT.

The J gene is TRBJ1-5, the V gene TRBV7-9; D not certain. The CDR3 has 15 residues. The V and J ends lost 1 base and 2 bases respectively, with 9 bases between them. Germline lookup yields CDR1 SEHNR and CDR2 FQNEAQ (reference sequence). CDR3 DNA: TGTGCCAGCAGCTTAGGGGAACGGGGCAATCAGCCCCAGCATTTT. This sequence encodes CASSLGERGNQPQHF.

The J gene is TRBJ2-5, the V gene TRBV21-1; the listed D gene, TRBD2, was not tested against the DNA. TRBV21-1 is assigned pseudogene status. This CDR3 is built from 17 residues. The CDR3 DNA reads as TGTGCCAGCCCCGTAATATCACCCCGACTCTACCAAGAGACCCAGTACTTC. This codes for CASPVISPRLYQETQYF.

J is TRBJ2-3 and V is TRBV30; TRBD2 might be the D (7 bases). Germline V gives CDR1 GTSNPN, CDR2 SVGIG (reference sequence). Trimming stripped 4 bases from V and 1 base from J, with 15 bases between. The CDR3 contains 15 residues. The CDR3: CAWTAMGGRTDTQYF. The DNA for the CDR3 is TGTGCCTGGACGGCGATGGGGGGGCGCACAGATACGCAGTATTTT.

In this sample, this clone turned up once. The chain joins TRBV27 to TRBJ2-3; D is perhaps TRBD2 (6 bases). The germline CDR1 and CDR2 sequences are MNHEY and SMNVEV (reference sequence). The CDR3 spans 14 residues. Deletions cut 6 bases from V and 2 bases from J, with 12 bases between. The DNA for the CDR3 is TGTGCCAGCAGCATAGCGGTGTCCACAGATACGCAGTATTTT. This encodes CASSIAVSTDTQYF.

The rearrangement links TRBV7-9 to TRBJ1-4; 9 bases align to TRBD1. The ends lost 0 bases at V and 9 bases at J; junction bases unmatched: 5. The CDR3 contains 15 residues. Germline V gene data show CDR1 as SEHNR and CDR2 as FQNEAQ (reference sequence). Written as DNA, the CDR3 is TGTGCCAGCAGCTTAGCGGGGGACAGGGATCAAAAACTGTTTTTT. Translating gives CASSLAGDRDQKLFF.

This rearrangement joins TRBV12-3 or TRBV12-4 to TRBJ2-1; D is undetermined. The CDR3 extends over 11 amino acids. Between the trimmed V and J ends, which lost 6 bases and 9 bases, there was a span of 9 bases. CDR3 sequence reads: CASRNPSEQFF. CDR3 DNA sequence: TGTGCCAGCAGAAACCCTTCTGAGCAGTTCTTC.

The V call is TRBV3-1 (or the pseudogene TRBV3-2), the J call TRBJ2-5, with TRBD2 matching 10 bases. The junction had 13 bases not matched to a gene; V was cut back by 4 bases and J by 5 bases. This CDR3 has 17 amino acids. Germline assignment: CDR1 LGHDT and CDR2 YNNKEL (reference sequence). The CDR3 nucleotides read TGTGCCAGCAGCCCTAGAGCGGGGGGGCCCAAAAGGGAGACCCAGTACTTC. Translating it yields CASSPRAGGPKRETQYF.

V usage is TRBV30 and J usage is TRBJ2-4; D unresolved. This CDR3 has 15 residues. Trimming removed 4 bases from V and 0 bases from J, with 13 bases in between. Germline V gene data show CDR1 as GTSNPN and CDR2 as SVGIG (reference sequence). In DNA form, the CDR3 reads TGTGCCTGGACCCTCGGCCTCCTAGCCAAAAACATTCAGTACTTC. This codes for CAWTLGLLAKNIQYF.

The rearrangement joins TRBV9 to TRBJ1-2; no clear D gene. Between the trimmed V and J ends, which lost 2 bases and 3 bases, there was a span of 17 bases. The CDR3 length is 16 residues. Germline lookup yields CDR1 SGDLS and CDR2 YYNGEE. CDR3 in DNA: TGTGCCAGCAGCGTCGACGACATGAGGCAGGACTATGGCTACACCTTC. Amino acids: CASSVDDMRQDYGYTF. Looking up the rest from reference TRBV9 and TRBJ1-2 gives the full variable domain: DSGVTQTPKHLITATGQRVTLRCSPRSGDLSVYWYQQSLDQGLQFLIQYYNGEERAKGNILERFSAQQFPDLHSELNLSSLELGDSALYFCASSVDDMRQDYGYTFGSGTRLTVV.

The chain combines TRBV7-9 with TRBJ1-2; TRBD1 agrees at 7 bases. Trimming at V came to 5 bases and at J to 5 bases, leaving 11 bases not matched to a gene. The CDR3 is made up of 15 amino acids. The germline CDR1 and CDR2 sequences are SEHNR and FQNEAQ (reference sequence). CDR3: CASSARDSSSYGYTF. CDR3 nucleotide sequence: TGTGCCAGCAGCGCCCGGGACAGTTCGTCATATGGCTACACCTTC.

The chain links TRBV5-1 to TRBJ2-1; D is ambiguous. Per the germline V gene, CDR1 is SGHRS and CDR2 is YFSETQ. CDR3 length: 16 amino acids. V was clipped by 0 bases and J by 0 bases, with 10 bases between them. CDR3 amino acids: CASSLVASSSYNEQFF. The DNA for the CDR3 is TGCGCCAGCAGCTTGGTCGCGAGCAGCTCCTACAATGAGCAGTTCTTC.

The chain couples TRBV12-5 to TRBJ1-6; 7 bases align to TRBD1. Germline assignment: CDR1 LGHNT and CDR2 FRNRAP. This CDR3 comprises 15 residues. Trimming removed 6 bases from V and 8 bases from J; junction bases left unmatched: 10. The DNA for the CDR3 is TGTGCTAGTGGCTCCTCCCAAACAGGGGATTCACCCCTCCACTTT. As protein: CASGSSQTGDSPLHF. The full variable domain, with the rest looked up from reference TRBV12-5 and TRBJ1-6, is DARVTQTPRHKVTEMGQEVTMRCQPILGHNTVFWYRQTMMQGLELLAYFRNRAPLDDSGMPKDRFSAEMPDATLATLKIQPSEPRDSAVYFCASGSSQTGDSPLHFGNGTRLTVT.